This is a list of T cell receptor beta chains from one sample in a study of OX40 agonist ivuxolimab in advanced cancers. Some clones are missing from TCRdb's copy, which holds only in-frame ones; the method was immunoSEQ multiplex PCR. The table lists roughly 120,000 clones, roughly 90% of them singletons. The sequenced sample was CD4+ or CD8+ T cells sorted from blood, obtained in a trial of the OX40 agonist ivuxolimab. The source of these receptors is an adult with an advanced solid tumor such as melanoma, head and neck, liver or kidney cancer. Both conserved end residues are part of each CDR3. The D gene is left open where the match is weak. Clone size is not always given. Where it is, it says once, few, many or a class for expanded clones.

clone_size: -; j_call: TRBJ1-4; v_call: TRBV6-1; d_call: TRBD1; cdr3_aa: CASSERGQGRLFF; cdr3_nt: TGTGCCAGCAGTGAAAGGGGACAGGGGAGACTGTTTTTT
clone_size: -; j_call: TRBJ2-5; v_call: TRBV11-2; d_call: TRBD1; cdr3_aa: CASSPRTGYQETQYF; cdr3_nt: TGTGCCAGCAGCCCTCGGACAGGGTACCAAGAGACCCAGTACTTC
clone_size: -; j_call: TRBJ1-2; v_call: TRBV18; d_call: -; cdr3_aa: CASSSGDRRPEF; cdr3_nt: TGTGCCAGCTCTTCTGGCGACCGCCGCCCAGAATTC
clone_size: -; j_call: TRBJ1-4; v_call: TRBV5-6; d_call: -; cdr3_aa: CASSLDFATNEKLFF; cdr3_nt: TGTGCCAGCAGCTTGGACTTTGCAACTAATGAAAAACTGTTTTTT
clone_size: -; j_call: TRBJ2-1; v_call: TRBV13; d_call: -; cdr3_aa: CASKTRNYNEQFF; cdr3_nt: TGTGCCAGCAAGACACGAAACTACAATGAGCAGTTCTTC
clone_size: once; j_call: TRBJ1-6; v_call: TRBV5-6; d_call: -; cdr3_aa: CASCNPGRRNSPLHF; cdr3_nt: TGTGCCAGCTGTAATCCGGGACGCCGGAATTCACCCCTCCACTTT
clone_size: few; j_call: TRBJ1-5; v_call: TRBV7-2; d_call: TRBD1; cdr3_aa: CASSLALDRGNQPQHF; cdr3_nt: TGTGCCAGCAGCTTAGCGCTGGACAGGGGGAATCAGCCCCAGCATTTT
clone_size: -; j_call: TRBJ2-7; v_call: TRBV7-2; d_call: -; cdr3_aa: CASSRRADYEQYF; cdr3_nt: TGTGCCAGCAGCCGTCGAGCGGACTACGAGCAGTACTTC
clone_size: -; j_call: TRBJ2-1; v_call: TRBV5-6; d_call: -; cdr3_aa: CASSPFSSYNEQFF; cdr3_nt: TGTGCCAGCAGCCCCTTTAGCTCCTACAATGAGCAGTTCTTC
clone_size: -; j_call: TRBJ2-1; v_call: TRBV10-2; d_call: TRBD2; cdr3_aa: CASSGFFVAGDKFF; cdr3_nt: TGCGCCAGCAGTGGATTTTTTGTAGCGGGGGATAAGTTCTTC
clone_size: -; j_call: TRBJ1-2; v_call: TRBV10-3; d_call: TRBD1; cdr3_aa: CAISRPGQEMGYTF; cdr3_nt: TGTGCCATCAGTAGACCGGGACAGGAGATGGGCTACACCTTC
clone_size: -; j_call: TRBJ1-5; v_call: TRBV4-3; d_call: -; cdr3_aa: CASSQEPGTQPQHF; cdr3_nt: TGCGCCAGCAGCCAAGAACCAGGGACTCAGCCCCAGCATTTT
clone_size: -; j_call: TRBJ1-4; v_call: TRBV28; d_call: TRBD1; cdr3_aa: CASRGTGDEKLFF; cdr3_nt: TGTGCCAGCAGGGGGACAGGGGATGAAAAACTGTTTTTT
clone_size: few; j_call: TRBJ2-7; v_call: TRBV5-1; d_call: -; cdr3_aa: CASSSLLDSSYEQYF; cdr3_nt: TGCGCCAGCAGCTCTCTTCTTGATAGCTCCTACGAGCAGTACTTC
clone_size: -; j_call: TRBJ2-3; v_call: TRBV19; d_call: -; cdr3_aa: CASSIVGGPTTDTQYF; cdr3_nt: TGTGCCAGTAGTATTGTTGGAGGCCCGACTACAGATACGCAGTATTTT
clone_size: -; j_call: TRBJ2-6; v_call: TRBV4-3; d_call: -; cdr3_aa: CASSQRGDNSGANVLTF; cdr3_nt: TGCGCCAGCAGCCAAAGGGGGGATAACTCTGGGGCCAACGTCCTGACTTTC
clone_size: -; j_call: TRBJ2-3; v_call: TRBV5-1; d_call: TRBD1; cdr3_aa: CASSSERTGVSDTQYF; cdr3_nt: TGCGCCAGCAGCTCTGAACGGACAGGGGTTTCAGATACGCAGTATTTT
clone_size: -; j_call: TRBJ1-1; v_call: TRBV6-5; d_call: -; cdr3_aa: CASNLGPMNTEAFF; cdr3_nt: TGTGCCAGCAACTTGGGGCCGATGAACACTGAAGCTTTCTTT
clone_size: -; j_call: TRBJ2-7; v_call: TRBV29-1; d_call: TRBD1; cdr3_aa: CSARQGNAYEQYF; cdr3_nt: TGCAGCGCTCGACAGGGAAACGCCTACGAGCAGTACTTC
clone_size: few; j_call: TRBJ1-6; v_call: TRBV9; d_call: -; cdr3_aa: CASSPLLNSPLHF; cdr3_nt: TGTGCCAGCAGCCCGCTCCTTAATTCACCCCTCCACTTT
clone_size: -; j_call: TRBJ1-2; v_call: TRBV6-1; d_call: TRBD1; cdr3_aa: CASSSPGQGGNGYTF; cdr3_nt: TGTGCCAGCAGTTCCCCGGGACAGGGCGGGAATGGCTACACCTTC
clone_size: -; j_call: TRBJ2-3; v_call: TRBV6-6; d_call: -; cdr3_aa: CASSYSGASADTQYF; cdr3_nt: TGTGCCAGCAGTTACTCAGGAGCTTCCGCAGATACGCAGTATTTT
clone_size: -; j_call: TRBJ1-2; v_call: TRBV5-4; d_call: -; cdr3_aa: CASSRPNYGYTF; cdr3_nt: TGTGCCAGCAGCCGCCCTAACTATGGCTACACCTTC
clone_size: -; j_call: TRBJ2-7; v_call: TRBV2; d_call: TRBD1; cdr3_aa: CARGQGSHEQYF; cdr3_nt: TGTGCCAGAGGACAGGGATCCCACGAGCAGTACTTC
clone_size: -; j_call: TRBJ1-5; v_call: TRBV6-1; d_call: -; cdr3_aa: CASSDGWAEGNQPQHF; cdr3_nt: TGTGCCAGCAGTGACGGATGGGCAGAGGGAAATCAGCCCCAGCATTTT
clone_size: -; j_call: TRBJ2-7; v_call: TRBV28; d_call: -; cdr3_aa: CASSAGQSSYEQYF; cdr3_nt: TGTGCCAGCAGTGCGGGACAGTCTTCCTACGAGCAGTACTTC
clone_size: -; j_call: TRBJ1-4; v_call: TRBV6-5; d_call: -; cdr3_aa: CASSYGQGPEKLFF; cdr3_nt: TGTGCCAGCAGTTACGGCCAGGGCCCTGAAAAACTGTTTTTT
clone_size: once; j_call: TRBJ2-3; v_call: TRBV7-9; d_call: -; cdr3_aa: CASRLDSEYSTDTQYF; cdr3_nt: TGTGCCAGCAGATTGGACAGCGAATATAGCACAGATACGCAGTATTTT
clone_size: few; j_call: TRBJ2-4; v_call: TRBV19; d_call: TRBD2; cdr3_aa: CASSIGWLAGGSDIQYF; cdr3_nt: TGTGCCAGTAGTATAGGGTGGCTAGCGGGAGGTTCAGACATTCAGTACTTC